This entry features one TCR beta chain sequence. The antigen is undetermined. The data are from a study of vaccination and CD4 T cells after COVID-19. Overall study results and limits: The median number of SARS-CoV-2-reactive clonotypes increased from roughly 22 to 38, a change that did not reach significance. Spike mono-reactivity marked 304 of 307 vaccine-specific clones in convalescent patients.

Noted treatment: roughly 10-day PBMC culture with coronavirus spike peptide pools or control peptides (ViraFEST assay). V was trimmed by 6 bases and J by 5 bases, leaving 29 bases between them. Germline CDR1 and CDR2: DFQATT and SNEGSKA (reference sequence). This CDR3 contains 17 residues. Scientists ran DNA taken from cultured CD4+ T cells through the Oncomine TCR Beta short-read assay for sequencing. TCRdb redid the calling of the PCR reads with MiXCR, one entry per CDR3 protein. Of 15,000 to 20,000 distinct CDR3 sequences listed, 50% are singletons. This sequence joins TRBV20-1 and TRBJ2-7, with D perhaps matching TRBD1 (6 bases). The source is a human donor who had recovered from COVID-19. The sequenced sample consisted of CD4+ T cells from blood, cultured in vitro. The chain's CDR3 is CSADSIGTFFGAHEQYF. In DNA form, the CDR3 reads TGCAGTGCCGACTCGATTGGGACATTTTTTGGGGCCCACGAGCAGTACTTC.